This T cell receptor beta chain was found in a study of blood T cell repertoires in COVID-19. Study overall: The origin of the acute and convalescent COVID-19 samples was the United States, Italy and Spain. The analysed material was cDNA or gDNA that came from T cells, B-cell-depleted T cells, or PBMCs.

In the original processing: It was from reference gene primer amplification that nucleated cell counts were estimated. The assay was immunoSEQ multiplex PCR, and TCRdb's table has in-frame clones only and misses some. The D gene and trimming were derived from the DNA, and the V and J assignments and clone size from that table. Among around 190,000 clones, 86% were seen once, and the ten largest hold roughly 5.9%. V shed 4 bases and J shed 4 bases, with 15 bases lying between them. CDR1 is SGHKS and CDR2 is YYEKEE in the germline V gene (reference sequence). This CDR3 has 15 residues. The rearrangement joins TRBV5-5 to TRBJ2-1; weak D call: TRBD2 (6 bases). The sequencing sample was made of PBMCs or T cells enriched from blood (not recorded which). The TCR sequence derives from a man in his forties with acute COVID-19. This chain's CDR3 is CASSPLAGEYNEQFF. The CDR3 coding sequence is TGTGCCAGCAGCCCACTAGCTGGGGAGTACAATGAGCAGTTCTTC.